This T cell receptor beta chain was profiled in a study of blood T cell repertoires in COVID-19. Whole-study context: The origin of the acute and convalescent COVID-19 samples was the United States, Italy and Spain. T cells, B-cell-depleted T cells, or PBMCs supplied cDNA or gDNA.

Losses at the gene ends were 3 bases for V and 2 bases for J; bases not matched to a gene: 7. Germline V gene sequence: CDR1 SNHLY, CDR2 FYNNEI. The CDR3 extends over 15 amino acids. The Seattle site enrolled patients during active infection and followed them longitudinally. This clone was seen only a few times. Per the study methods: Reference gene primer amplification yielded estimated nucleated cell counts. Here immunoSEQ multiplex PCR was the method, and the copy in TCRdb shows in-frame clones only, minus some. The V and J calls and the clone size are those of that table, but D and trimming were determined from the DNA. Here the sample spans 130,000 to 150,000 clones, roughly three quarters being singletons.

The receptor was isolated from a woman aged 70-85 years with COVID-19, enrolled during active disease. J is TRBJ2-7 and V is TRBV2, with 7 positions matching TRBD2. Sequenced: peripheral blood. CDR3 DNA sequence: TGTGCCAGCAGTGAGATGGGACTATCTCCCTACGAGCAGTACTTC. Amino acid sequence: CASSEMGLSPYEQYF.